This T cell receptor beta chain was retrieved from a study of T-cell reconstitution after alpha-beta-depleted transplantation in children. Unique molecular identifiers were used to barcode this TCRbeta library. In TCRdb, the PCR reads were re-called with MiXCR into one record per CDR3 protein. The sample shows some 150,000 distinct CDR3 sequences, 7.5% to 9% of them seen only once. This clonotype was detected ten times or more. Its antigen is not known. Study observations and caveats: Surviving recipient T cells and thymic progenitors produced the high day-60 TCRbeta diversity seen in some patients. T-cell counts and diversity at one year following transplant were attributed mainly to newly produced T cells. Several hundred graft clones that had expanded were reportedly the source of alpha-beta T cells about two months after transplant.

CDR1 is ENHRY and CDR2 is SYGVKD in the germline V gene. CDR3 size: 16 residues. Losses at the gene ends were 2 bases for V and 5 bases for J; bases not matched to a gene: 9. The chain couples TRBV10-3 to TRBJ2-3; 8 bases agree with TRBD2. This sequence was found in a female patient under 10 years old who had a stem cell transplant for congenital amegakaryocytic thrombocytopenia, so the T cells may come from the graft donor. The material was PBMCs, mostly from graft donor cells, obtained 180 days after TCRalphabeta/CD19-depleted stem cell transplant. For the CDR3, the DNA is TGTGCCATCAGTGAGAGGGTTAGCGGGAACTTAGATACGCAGTATTTT. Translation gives CAISERVSGNLDTQYF.